This T cell receptor (beta chain) appears in the sequencing data of a study of T cells expressing NK-cell markers. Reanalyzing the 5' RACE reads, TCRdb keeps one entry per CDR3 protein, without DNA. The listing records around 100,000 distinct CDR3 sequences. The V gene's germline CDR1 is SEHNR and CDR2 FQNEAQ (reference sequence). CDR3 length: 16 amino acids. The clonotype was recovered from a woman between 18 and 70 years old in good health. Specimen: blood T cells: a sorted CD56 or NKG2C T cell subset, CD4+ or CD8+ T cells, or bulk PBMC T cells (not recorded which). The chain couples TRBV7-9 to TRBJ2-1; the D call from TCRdb, TRBD2, cannot be confirmed without DNA. CDR3 amino acids: CASSPGTSFPYNEQFF.